This entry concerns a single T cell receptor beta chain. Its recognized antigen is unknown. Base qualities were left out, and no much larger clone turns up one base away. The sample comes from a study of vaccination effects on CD4 cells after COVID-19 (dated by TCRdb to 2021 to 2024). Regarding the research as a whole: In the ViraFEST assay, PBMC were stimulated with viral peptide pools, and antigen-specific CD4+ T cell clonotypes were then identified by expansion using TCR sequencing. Pre-vaccine samples were drawn from a couple of convalescent patients 16 days and one week before the first dose, at 142 and 148 days after COVID-19 diagnosis. Each well held two million PBMC cultured in IMDM containing roughly 5% human AB serum, about 10 IU/ml IL-2 and gentamicin, along with around 11 ug/ml peptides. Altogether, 10 COVID-19 convalescent patients and a few SARS-CoV-2-naive healthy vaccine recipients made up the full study. In the study, cultures from other donors were sequenced using the Oncomine TCR Beta short-read assay on an Illumina iSeq 100. The study compared SARS-CoV-2 spike-specific CD4+ TCR repertoires before and after mRNA vaccination in COVID-19 convalescent patients and infection-naive vaccine recipients. Each participant received two doses of an mRNA SARS-CoV-2 vaccine, either BNT162b2 or mRNA-1273.

V is clipped by 5 bases and J by 6 bases, and the sequence between their germline boundaries is 10 bases long. Reading the germline V gene gives CDR1 KGHSH and CDR2 LQKENI. The CDR3 runs 13 amino acids, cysteine and phenylalanine included. The CDR3 DNA has 39 bases and is translated from base 1. Library creation used the immunoSEQ multiplex PCR assay. TCR beta CDR3 sequencing was performed on DNA from the cultured, isolated CD4+ T cells. In the source study's methods: The analysis removed non-productive TCR sequences, trimmed reads to the CDR3 region, and retained only CDR3s that were 7 or more amino acids long. The MANAFEST web app was used to pick out antigen-specific clonotypes by comparing their expansion in peptide wells with that in reference cultures. For clones to be considered positive, expansion at FDR<0.05 versus reference and all other wells, an odds ratio above 5, and a frequency above 0.1% in two replicate wells were required. A clonotype was defined as cross-reactive if the clonotype was significantly expanded both in SARS-CoV-2 spike wells and in at least one common cold coronavirus spike condition. CDR3 similarity was assessed by Levenshtein distance with the stringdist R package, and unrooted trees were built with ape in R 3.6.1. What TCRdb holds here is the immuneACCESS table cut down to in-frame rearrangements. Part of the clones is not present; checked against another copy, under half of the missing clones reflect an unresolved V gene, and the others are unexplained. V, J and clone size were drawn from that table, and D and trimming were deduced from the DNA. This sample has 50,000 to 70,000 clones in its table, and 70% to 85% of those were observed once. The ten top clones hold approximately 20% of the sample.

Beyond this particular receptor, the publication reports: Only a small number of convalescent patients were included, and no early post-infection timepoints were available, which limited the study. In convalescent patients, the post-vaccine spike-reactive repertoire consisted mainly of new vaccine-induced clones, largely distinct from infection-induced clones. Marked clonal contraction was observed in both infection-induced and vaccine-induced clones at late post-vaccination timepoints, consistent with waning T cell responses.

After approximately 11 days of culture, CD4+ T cells were isolated with the EasySep CD4+ T cell isolation kit. PCR-confirmed SARS-CoV-2 infection had occurred in convalescent patients between March and December 2020, before the Alpha, Beta and Delta variants emerged in the United States. Half of the culture medium was replaced with fresh IL-2-containing medium on days 3 and 7. Unless otherwise noted, each peptide stimulation condition was cultured in triplicate wells. Using Ficoll-Paque Plus gradient centrifugation, PBMC were separated from whole blood and then either used fresh or cryopreserved at -140C. The QIAamp micro DNA kit was used to extract genomic DNA from the cultured CD4+ T cells.

This receptor was identified in a human donor who had a prior SARS-CoV-2 infection. The sample here was CD4+ T cells from PBMCs cultured without peptide, taken before COVID-19 vaccination. The sequence joins TRBV18 to TRBJ2-2; TRBD1 is perhaps the D gene, given 5 matching bases. Here is the DNA: TGTGCCAGCTCAAGCAGGGAATCCGGGGAGCTGTTTTTT. It translates to CASSSRESGELFF.